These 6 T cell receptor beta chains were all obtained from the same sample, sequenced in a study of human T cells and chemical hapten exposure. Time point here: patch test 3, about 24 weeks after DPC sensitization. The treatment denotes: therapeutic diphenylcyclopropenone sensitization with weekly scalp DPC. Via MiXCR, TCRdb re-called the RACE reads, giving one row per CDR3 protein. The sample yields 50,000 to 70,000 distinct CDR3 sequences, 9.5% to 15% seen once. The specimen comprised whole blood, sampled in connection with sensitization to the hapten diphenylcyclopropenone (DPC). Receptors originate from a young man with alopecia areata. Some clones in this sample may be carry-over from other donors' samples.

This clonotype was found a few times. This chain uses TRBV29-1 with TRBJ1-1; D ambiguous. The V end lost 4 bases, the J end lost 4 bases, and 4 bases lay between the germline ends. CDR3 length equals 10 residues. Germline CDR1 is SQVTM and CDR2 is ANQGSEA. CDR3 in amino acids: CSVVTTEAFF. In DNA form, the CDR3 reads TGCAGCGTTGTAACCACTGAAGCTTTCTTT.

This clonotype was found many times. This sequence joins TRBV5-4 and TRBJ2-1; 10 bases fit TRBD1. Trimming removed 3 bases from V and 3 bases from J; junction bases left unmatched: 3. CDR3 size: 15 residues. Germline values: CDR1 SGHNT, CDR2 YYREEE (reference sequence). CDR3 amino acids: CASSSGQGLYNEQFF. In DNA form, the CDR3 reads TGTGCCAGCAGCTCGGGACAGGGGCTCTACAATGAGCAGTTCTTC.

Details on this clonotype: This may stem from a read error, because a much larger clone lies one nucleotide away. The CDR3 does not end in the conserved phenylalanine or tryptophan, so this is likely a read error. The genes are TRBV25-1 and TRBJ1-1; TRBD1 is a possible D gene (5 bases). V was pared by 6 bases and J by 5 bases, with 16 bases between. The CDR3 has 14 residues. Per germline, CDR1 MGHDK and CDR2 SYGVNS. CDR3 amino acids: CASRPGREVTEAFL. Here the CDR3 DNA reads TGTGCCAGCAGACCAGGGAGGGAGGTGACTGAAGCTTTCCTT.

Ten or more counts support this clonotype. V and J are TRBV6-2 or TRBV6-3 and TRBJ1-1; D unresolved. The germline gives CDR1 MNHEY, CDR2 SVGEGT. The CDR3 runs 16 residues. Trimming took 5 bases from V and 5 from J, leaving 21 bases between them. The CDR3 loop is CASSPIREGTGTEAFF. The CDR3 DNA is TGTGCCAGCAGTCCCATACGGGAGGGAACTGGTACTGAAGCTTTCTTT.

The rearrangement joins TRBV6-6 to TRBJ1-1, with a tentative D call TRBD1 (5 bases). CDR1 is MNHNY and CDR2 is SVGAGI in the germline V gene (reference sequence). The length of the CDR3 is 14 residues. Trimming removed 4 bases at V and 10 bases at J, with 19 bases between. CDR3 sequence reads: CASSSHEGTLLAFF. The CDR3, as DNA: TGTGCCAGCAGTTCCCACGAAGGGACCTTACTAGCTTTCTTT.

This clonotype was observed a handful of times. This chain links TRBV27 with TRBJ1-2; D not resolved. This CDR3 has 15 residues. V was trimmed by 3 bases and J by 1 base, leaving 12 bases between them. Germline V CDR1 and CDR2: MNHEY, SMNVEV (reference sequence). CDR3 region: CASSFVGSDNYGYTF. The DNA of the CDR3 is TGTGCCAGCAGTTTCGTAGGTTCCGATAACTATGGCTACACCTTC.